The 21 T cell receptor beta chains below all came from one sample that was sequenced in a study of blood T cell repertoires in COVID-19 (dated by TCRdb to about 2020). Library creation used the immunoSEQ multiplex PCR assay. TCRdb re-hosts the immuneACCESS table, in-frame sequences only. Its copies lack some clones; in the studies checked, an unresolved V gene accounts for under half of them, and the cause for the rest is not known. For this sample there are 210,000 or so clones; roughly 85% appear just once. The ten most abundant clones make up about 4.8% of the sample. The material sequenced was PBMCs or T cells enriched from blood (not recorded which). The receptors come from a woman aged 50 to 65 who had been exposed to COVID-19.

V is TRBV28 and J is TRBJ1-1; 8 bases align to TRBD1. The germline V gene encodes CDR1 MDHEN and CDR2 SYDVKM. Trimming took 5 bases from V and 1 from J; bases not matched to a gene: 9. This CDR3 contains 16 residues. The chain's CDR3 is CASSRTGGRQNTEAFF. Written as DNA, the CDR3 is TGTGCCAGCAGTCGAACAGGGGGACGCCAGAACACTGAAGCTTTCTTT.

The chain uses TRBV12-3 or TRBV12-4 and TRBJ1-1; D gene uncertain. The V end lost 2 bases, the J end lost 5 bases, and 9 bases lay between the germline ends. The CDR3 runs to 13 residues. The chain's CDR3 is CASSLSAGTEAFF. CDR3 sequence (DNA): TGTGCCAGCAGTTTAAGCGCCGGGACTGAAGCTTTCTTT.

The chain has TRBV25-1 and TRBJ1-2; D is uncertain. CDR1 MGHDK and CDR2 SYGVNS come from the germline V gene. The CDR3 is made up of 12 amino acids. The ends were cut back, 5 bases at V and 2 bases at J, with 6 bases in the middle. This CDR3 is CASSKANYGYTF. CDR3 coding DNA: TGTGCCAGCAGTAAAGCGAACTATGGCTACACCTTC.

The chain combines TRBV19 with TRBJ1-1, with 8 bases identical to TRBD1. V gave up 6 bases and J gave up 4 bases; unmatched junction bases: 10. The CDR3 runs 15 residues. Per germline, CDR1 LNHDA and CDR2 SQIVND (reference sequence). The CDR3 DNA is TGTGCCAGTAGCCGAGGACAGGGCAGTGCCACTGAAGCTTTCTTT. It encodes CASSRGQGSATEAFF. The variable domain in full, with the rest retrieved from reference TRBV19 and TRBJ1-1, is DGGITQSPKYLFRKEGQNVTLSCEQNLNHDAMYWYRQDPGQGLRLIYYSQIVNDFQKGDIAEGYSVSREKKESFPLTVTSAQKNPTAFYLCASSRGQGSATEAFFGQGTRLTVV.

This rearrangement joins TRBV4-3 to TRBJ2-7, with 12 bases that match TRBD1. Germline V CDR1 and CDR2: LGHNA, YSLEER. CDR3 length: 16 amino acids. Trimming took 0 bases from V and 5 from J; bases not matched to a gene: 5. Here the CDR3 DNA reads TGCGCCAGCAGCCAAGATCGGGGACAGGGGGCGGACGAGCAGTACTTC. This sequence encodes CASSQDRGQGADEQYF.

The gene calls are TRBV20-1 and TRBJ1-1, with D tentatively TRBD1 (5 bases). Germline V gene data show CDR1 as DFQATT and CDR2 as SNEGSKA (reference sequence). V was pared by 3 bases and J by 4 bases, with 15 bases between. The CDR3 consists of 14 residues. DNA for the CDR3: TGCAGTGCTAGTATCCGGGGGGAGGGCACTGAAGCTTTCTTT. This gives the protein CSASIRGEGTEAFF.

The chain couples TRBV13 to TRBJ1-3, with TRBD1 matching 7 bases. The CDR3 consists of 15 residues. Germline assignment: CDR1 PRHDT and CDR2 FYEKMQ (reference sequence). V shed 1 base, J shed 2 bases, and the junction held 2 bases outside the gene matches. The chain's CDR3 is CASSLVTGAGNTIYF. CDR3 bases: TGTGCCAGCAGCTTAGTAACAGGGGCTGGAAACACCATATATTTT.

This chain links TRBV4-2 with TRBJ1-2, with D maybe TRBD1 (5 bases). V shed 3 bases and J shed 0 bases, with 8 bases lying between them. The length of the CDR3 is 14 residues. The germline V gene encodes CDR1 LGHNA and CDR2 YNFKEQ. CDR3 DNA sequence: TGTGCCAGCAGCCACGGGGGGACTAACTATGGCTACACCTTC. Protein sequence: CASSHGGTNYGYTF.

This clone was counted once. The chain combines TRBV7-2 with TRBJ2-3; TRBD2 matches at 10 bases. Unmatched junction bases numbered 2, after V lost 2 bases and J lost 3 bases. This CDR3 is built from 15 residues. Looked up from germline, CDR1 is SGHTA and CDR2 is FQGNSA. Written as DNA, the CDR3 is TGTGCCAGCAGCTTATTAGCGGGGGGAACAGATACGCAGTATTTT. This translates into CASSLLAGGTDTQYF. The full variable domain, with the rest looked up from reference TRBV7-2 and TRBJ2-3, is GAGVSQSPSNKVTEKGKDVELRCDPISGHTALYWYRQSLGQGLEFLIYFQGNSAPDKSGLPSDRFSAERTGGSVSTLTIQRTQQEDSAVYLCASSLLAGGTDTQYFGPGTRLTVL.

V and J are TRBV10-1 and TRBJ1-5; 7 nucleotides align to TRBD1. The CDR3 sequence is 18 residues long. In germline, CDR1 is WNHNN, CDR2 SYGVQD (reference sequence). J was trimmed by 1 base and V by 6 bases; bases with no gene match: 15. CDR3 loop: CASRGDRALYLSNQPQHF. CDR3 DNA sequence: TGCGCCAGCAGAGGCGACAGGGCCCTTTATCTGAGCAATCAGCCCCAGCATTTT.

This chain connects TRBV5-1 to TRBJ2-6; no clear D. Germline lookup yields CDR1 SGHRS and CDR2 YFSETQ. V lost 0 bases to trimming and J lost 2 bases, with 6 bases between them. This CDR3 is 15 amino acids long. The CDR3 spells CASSLGSTGANVLTF. The CDR3 DNA reads as TGCGCCAGCAGCTTGGGGAGTACTGGGGCCAACGTCCTGACTTTC. The complete variable domain, with remaining parts taken from reference TRBV5-1 and TRBJ2-6, reads KAGVTQTPRYLIKTRGQQVTLSCSPISGHRSVSWYQQTPGQGLQFLFEYFSETQRNKGNFPGRFSGRQFSNSRSEMNVSTLELGDSALYLCASSLGSTGANVLTFGAGSRLTVL.

V and J are TRBV9 and TRBJ2-5; D uncertain. The CDR3 is made up of 15 amino acids. Germline values: CDR1 SGDLS, CDR2 YYNGEE. The V end was cut by 0 bases, the J end by 1 base, with 10 bases between. DNA for the CDR3: TGTGCCAGCAGCGTAGCTACCGGGTTCCAAGAGACCCAGTACTTC. It codes for CASSVATGFQETQYF.

The chain's CDR3 is CASGFLPSEETQYF. CDR3 in DNA: TGTGCTAGTGGTTTTCTGCCTAGCGAAGAGACCCAGTACTTC. This sequence joins TRBV12-5 and TRBJ2-5; D perhaps matches TRBD2 (6 bases). Germline lookup yields CDR1 LGHNT and CDR2 FRNRAP. There are 14 residues in the CDR3. Trimming took 3 bases from V and 3 from J, leaving 11 bases between them.

The J gene is TRBJ1-4, the V gene TRBV28; perhaps TRBD1 as D (6 bases). Germline assignment: CDR1 MDHEN and CDR2 SYDVKM. This CDR3 has 17 residues. Trimming took 5 bases from V and 2 from J, leaving 18 bases between them. CDR3 sequence (DNA): TGTGCCAGCAGTCGTTTACAGATCCAGGGGACTAATGAAAAACTGTTTTTT. Its translation: CASSRLQIQGTNEKLFF.

The chain employs TRBV11-2 and TRBJ1-6; tentatively, D is TRBD1 (6 bases). Germline V gives CDR1 SGHAT, CDR2 FQNNGV. CDR3 length equals 16 residues. Trimming pared 6 bases from V and 7 bases from J, leaving 19 bases between. The CDR3: CASRLLRAGVNSPLHF. Written as DNA, the CDR3 is TGTGCCAGCAGGCTCCTCAGGGCAGGGGTCAATTCACCCCTCCACTTT.

The CDR3 DNA follows: TGTGCCAGCAGCTTAGATCGGACAGGCGAGCAGTACTTC. It is translated as CASSLDRTGEQYF. The chain uses TRBV11-2 and TRBJ2-7; 7 bases match TRBD1. Germline CDR1 reads SGHAT; CDR2 reads FQNNGV. The V segment lost 0 bases and the J segment 6 bases; nucleotides outside the gene matches: 2. This CDR3 contains 13 residues. The complete variable domain, with remaining parts taken from reference TRBV11-2 and TRBJ2-7, reads EAGVAQSPRYKIIEKRQSVAFWCNPISGHATLYWYQQILGQGPKLLIQFQNNGVVDDSQLPKDRFSAERLKGVDSTLKIQPAKLEDSAVYLCASSLDRTGEQYFGPGTRLTVT.

CDR3 bases: TGTGCCAGCAGCCGAGGACACCCTACCGGGGAGCTGTTTTTT. Protein: CASSRGHPTGELFF. The V and J genes are TRBV5-8 and TRBJ2-2; a weak D match, TRBD1 (5 bases). The CDR3 length is 14 residues. CDR1 and CDR2 (germline): SGHTS, YDEGEE. Trimming took off 4 bases at V and 5 bases at J, with 12 bases between the two ends.

This chain joins TRBV7-7 and TRBJ2-2; tentative D call: TRBD1 (5 bases). This CDR3 spans 17 amino acids. Germline CDR1 is SSHAT and CDR2 is FNYEAQ (reference sequence). The V end was cut by 1 base, the J end by 0 bases, with 12 bases between. DNA for the CDR3: TGTGCCAGCAGCTTAGGAAGGGCAGGGTCGAACACCGGGGAGCTGTTTTTT. Residues: CASSLGRAGSNTGELFF.

This chain joins TRBV6-2 or TRBV6-3 and TRBJ1-1; D gene ambiguous. In germline, CDR1 is MNHEY, CDR2 SVGEGT. The CDR3 is 14 residues long. V gave up 0 bases and J gave up 1 base, with 6 bases separating them. CDR3 bases: TGTGCCAGCAGTTACTCGGCCCGGAACACTGAAGCTTTCTTT. Translation: CASSYSARNTEAFF.

A remark on this clone: The sample has other DNA sequences that encode this CDR3 too. The V call is TRBV19, the J call TRBJ1-5, with unresolved D. CDR3 length equals 13 residues. The V end lost 0 bases, the J end lost 3 bases, and 3 bases lay between the germline ends. Germline V gives CDR1 LNHDA, CDR2 SQIVND (reference sequence). CDR3 DNA: TGTGCCAGTAGTATAGATCTCAATCAGCCCCAGCATTTT. Its protein product is CASSIDLNQPQHF.

J is TRBJ2-5 and V is TRBV2; D remains unclear. This CDR3 has 12 residues. V lost 4 bases, J lost 6 bases, and 9 bases lay in between. Germline loops: CDR1 SNHLY, CDR2 FYNNEI. The CDR3 DNA reads as TGTGCCAGCAGTGGGAACAGTCAGACCCAGTACTTC. Amino acids: CASSGNSQTQYF. Together with reference TRBV2 and TRBJ2-5, the CDR3 gives the full variable domain: EPEVTQTPSHQVTQMGQEVILRCVPISNHLYFYWYRQILGQKVEFLVSFYNNEISEKSEIFDDQFSVERPDGSNFTLKIRSTKLEDSAMYFCASSGNSQTQYFGPGTRLLVL.